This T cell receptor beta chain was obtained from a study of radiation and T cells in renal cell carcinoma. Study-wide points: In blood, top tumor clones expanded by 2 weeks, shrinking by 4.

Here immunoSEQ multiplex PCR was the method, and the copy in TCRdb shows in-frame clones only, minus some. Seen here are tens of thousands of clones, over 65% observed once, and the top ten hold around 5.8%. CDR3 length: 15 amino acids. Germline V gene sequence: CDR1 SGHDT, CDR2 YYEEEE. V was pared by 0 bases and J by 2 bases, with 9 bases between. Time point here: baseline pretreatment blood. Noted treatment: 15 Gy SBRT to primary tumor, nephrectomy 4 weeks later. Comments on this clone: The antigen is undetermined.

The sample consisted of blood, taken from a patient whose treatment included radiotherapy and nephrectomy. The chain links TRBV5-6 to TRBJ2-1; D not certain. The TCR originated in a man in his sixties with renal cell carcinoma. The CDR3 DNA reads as TGTGCCAGCAGCTTGGTGGCGAAGCCCTACAATGAGCAGTTCTTC. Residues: CASSLVAKPYNEQFF.